Listed here are 29 T cell receptor beta chains from one sample, sequenced in a study of cytomegalovirus exposure and HLA in healthy donors. PCR primers comprised 60 Vbeta and 13 Jbeta primers. Libraries were prepared by immunoSEQ multiplex PCR; TCRdb keeps only in-frame clonotypes and omits some of them. The sample includes approximately 150,000 clones, roughly 83% seen only once; the top ten take around 3.2%. The sample comprised PBMCs. Receptors originate from a human donor in good health.

This chain uses TRBV5-1 with TRBJ2-5, with TRBD2 identical over 7 bases. Germline V gives CDR1 SGHRS, CDR2 YFSETQ. The ends lost 2 bases at V and 1 base at J; junction bases unmatched: 11. This CDR3 has 17 residues. CDR3 region: CASSLALDSGFQETQYF. CDR3 bases: TGCGCCAGCAGCTTAGCCTTGGATAGCGGGTTCCAAGAGACCCAGTACTTC.

Points on this clone: One end of the junction varies from germline; a read error may be responsible. This chain links TRBV7-9 with TRBJ2-3; 9 bases fit TRBD1. The CDR3 totals 15 residues. CDR1 and CDR2 from the germline V gene are SEHNR and FQNEAQ (reference sequence). The CDR3 nucleotides are TGTGCCAGCAGATTAGGGGACAGGGGCACAGATACGCAGTATTTT. It specifies CASRLGDRGTDTQYF.

The V gene is TRBV28, the J gene TRBJ2-6; tentative D call: TRBD1 (5 bases). The CDR3 sequence is 19 residues long. Germline CDR1 MDHEN, CDR2 SYDVKM. V lost 6 bases, J lost 0 bases, and 21 bases lay in between. CDR3 nucleotides: TGTGCCAGCAGAAATACAAGGGCAGACAGTTACTCTGGGGCCAACGTCCTGACTTTC. Protein product: CASRNTRADSYSGANVLTF.

This clone was counted only a few times. This sequence joins TRBV6-5 and TRBJ2-7; unclear D gene. Trimming left V 10 bases short and J 6 bases short, with 19 bases between. The CDR3 is 13 amino acids. The germline CDR1 and CDR2 sequences are MNHEY and SVGAGI. CDR3 loop: CATLTVEAGEQYF. The DNA for the CDR3 is TGTGCCACCCTTACCGTAGAGGCTGGCGAGCAGTACTTC.

This chain uses TRBV6-1 with TRBJ1-6; D call uncertain. The CDR3 has 17 amino acids. The ends were cut back, 1 base at V and 10 bases at J, with 20 bases in the middle. Per germline, CDR1 MNHNS and CDR2 SASEGT. This chain's CDR3 is CASSEGTPTFRLSPLHF. The DNA of the CDR3 is TGTGCCAGCAGTGAAGGAACGCCTACATTCAGGCTATCACCCCTCCACTTT.

Comment on this clone: One junction end disagrees with the germline gene, perhaps due to a read error. The chain uses TRBV30 and TRBJ1-5; 9 bases align to TRBD1. This CDR3 has 15 residues. Germline assignment: CDR1 GTSNPN and CDR2 SVGIG (reference sequence). The CDR3 is CAWSTGQGSHQPQHF. Here the CDR3 DNA reads TGTGCCTGGAGTACGGGACAGGGTAGCCATCAGCCCCAGCATTTT.

V gene TRBV28 combines with J gene TRBJ1-6; TRBD1 aligns across 7 bases. Unmatched junction bases numbered 3, after V lost 2 bases and J lost 8 bases. The CDR3 is 14 residues long. Germline CDR1 and CDR2: MDHEN and SYDVKM. In nucleotides, the CDR3 is TGTGCCAGCAGTTTAGCCAGGGGGGATTCACCCCTCCACTTT. It encodes CASSLARGDSPLHF.

This clone was counted only a few times. The chain joins TRBV9 to TRBJ2-1, with 8 bases aligning to TRBD2. This CDR3 contains 17 residues. The V segment lost 0 bases and the J segment 5 bases; nucleotides outside the gene matches: 10. In germline, CDR1 is SGDLS, CDR2 YYNGEE. CDR3 region: CASSVGLRGGNDNEQFF. CDR3 DNA sequence: TGTGCCAGCAGCGTAGGCCTCCGCGGGGGGAACGACAATGAGCAGTTCTTC.

As DNA, the CDR3 is TGTGCCAGTAGTATTCCCGGGACTAGAGTCTCCTACAATGAGCAGTTCTTC. It codes for CASSIPGTRVSYNEQFF. This rearrangement joins TRBV19 to TRBJ2-1; TRBD2 aligns across 8 bases. The CDR3 consists of 17 residues. Per the germline V gene, CDR1 is LNHDA and CDR2 is SQIVND (reference sequence). J gave up 0 bases and V 3 bases, and 7 bases lay outside the gene matches.

The chain recombines TRBV19 with TRBJ2-1; 12 positions match TRBD2. Germline V CDR1 and CDR2: LNHDA, SQIVND (reference sequence). This CDR3 region has 15 residues. J lost 9 bases, V lost 4 bases, and 7 bases had no gene match. The CDR3 is CASSTLAGGPVEQFF. CDR3 nucleotides: TGTGCCAGTAGTACCCTAGCGGGGGGGCCGGTTGAGCAGTTCTTC. Looking up the rest from reference TRBV19 and TRBJ2-1 gives the full variable domain: DGGITQSPKYLFRKEGQNVTLSCEQNLNHDAMYWYRQDPGQGLRLIYYSQIVNDFQKGDIAEGYSVSREKKESFPLTVTSAQKNPTAFYLCASSTLAGGPVEQFFGPGTRLTVL.

The rearrangement uses TRBV19 and TRBJ1-5; D is unresolved. The germline gives CDR1 LNHDA, CDR2 SQIVND (reference sequence). CDR3 length: 13 residues. The V end lost 5 bases, the J end lost 1 base, and 6 bases lay between the germline ends. The CDR3 spells CASSDTSNQPQHF. CDR3 nucleotides: TGTGCCAGTAGTGACACAAGCAATCAGCCCCAGCATTTT.

The chain combines TRBV6-1 with TRBJ1-6; 7 bases are a match to TRBD1. J gave up 0 bases and V 1 base, and 6 bases lay outside the gene matches. This CDR3 region has 18 residues. Germline V gene data show CDR1 as MNHNS and CDR2 as SASEGT. CDR3 DNA sequence: TGTGCCAGCAGTGAAGAACCGACAGGGAGCTCCTATAATTCACCCCTCCACTTT. This translates into CASSEEPTGSSYNSPLHF.

The chain employs TRBV4-2 and TRBJ2-7; weak D call: TRBD1 (6 bases). CDR1 is LGHNA, CDR2 YNFKEQ, per germline. This CDR3 region has 15 residues. With 0 bases removed from V and 0 bases from J, the gap between germline ends came to 9 bases. The CDR3 nucleotides read TGTGCCAGCAGCCAAGAGAAGACAGGCTCCTACGAGCAGTACTTC. Translation: CASSQEKTGSYEQYF.

The chain carries TRBV4-2 and TRBJ2-7, with 10 bases lining up with TRBD2. V lost 4 bases, J lost 7 bases, and 16 bases stayed unmatched. The CDR3 loop spans 17 amino acids. From germline, CDR1 is LGHNA and CDR2 YNFKEQ. The CDR3 nucleotides are TGTGCCAGCAGCCTCACAACCGCTCTAGCGGGAGACGGGGAGCAGTACTTC. This codes for CASSLTTALAGDGEQYF.

The rearrangement joins TRBV19 to TRBJ1-5; D might be TRBD1 (5 bases). The CDR3 totals 14 residues. With 8 bases removed from V and 9 bases from J, the gap between germline ends came to 20 bases. Germline V gene sequence: CDR1 LNHDA, CDR2 SQIVND (reference sequence). CDR3 DNA sequence: TGTGCCAGTGTCGGGCGCAGGGCTCAGGGGCCCCAGCATTTT. Its protein is CASVGRRAQGPQHF.

The gene calls are TRBV29-1 and TRBJ2-1, with D perhaps matching TRBD1 (6 bases). Per the germline V gene, CDR1 is SQVTM and CDR2 is ANQGSEA. V was shortened by 1 base and J by 2 bases, with 12 bases between the two germline ends. This CDR3 region has 15 residues. The DNA for the CDR3 is TGCAGCGTTGAAGGGAGAGAGGGGGCCTACAATGAGCAGTTCTTC. This translates into CSVEGREGAYNEQFF.

The chain joins TRBV4-3 to TRBJ2-1, with 8 bases fitting TRBD2. The CDR3 loop spans 15 amino acids. V shed 1 base, J shed 5 bases, and the junction held 4 bases outside the gene matches. Germline CDR1 LGHNA, CDR2 YSLEER. CDR3 DNA sequence: TGCGCCAGCAGCCAAGGAGCGGGAGCCCACAATGAGCAGTTCTTC. As protein: CASSQGAGAHNEQFF.

V usage is TRBV11-3 and J usage is TRBJ1-1; D remains unclear. Trimming removed 5 bases from V and 6 bases from J, with 16 bases in between. CDR3 size: 14 residues. Germline CDR1 is SGHNT and CDR2 is YENEEA. CDR3 loop: CASSPRGDRAEAFF. The CDR3 DNA is TGTGCCAGCAGCCCGCGTGGTGATCGCGCTGAAGCTTTCTTT.

This sequence joins TRBV7-2 and TRBJ1-1, with 9 bases identical to TRBD1. The germline gives CDR1 SGHTA, CDR2 FQGNSA. J lost 5 bases, V lost 2 bases, and 12 bases had no gene match. The CDR3 is 17 amino acids. DNA for the CDR3: TGTGCCAGCAGCTTAAAGGGCCCGGGACAGGGCTTGACTGAAGCTTTCTTT. Residues: CASSLKGPGQGLTEAFF.

This clone showed up just once. The chain employs TRBV15 and TRBJ2-5; D perhaps matches TRBD1 (5 bases). The end of the DNA is better explained by TRBJ2-7, so the J call may be wrong. This CDR3 comprises 13 residues. Germline V CDR1 and CDR2: LNHNV, YYDKDF (reference sequence). CDR3: CATSRVVGVEQYF. The CDR3 nucleotides are TGTGCCACCAGCAGAGTGGTAGGGGTCGAGCAGTACTTC.

The chain is built from TRBV7-6 and TRBJ2-3; D remains unclear. Germline V lookup: CDR1 SGHVS, CDR2 FNYEAQ. This CDR3 spans 12 amino acids. The V end was cut by 5 bases, the J end by 0 bases, with 3 bases between. The CDR3 bases are TGTGCCAGCAGCCTAAGCACAGATACGCAGTATTTT. This translates into CASSLSTDTQYF.

The chain recombines TRBV7-9 with TRBJ2-2; D is ambiguous. This CDR3 has 12 residues. The V and J ends lost 3 bases and 5 bases respectively, with 4 bases between them. The germline CDR1 and CDR2 sequences are SEHNR and FQNEAQ (reference sequence). CDR3 residues: CASSFGTGELFF. The CDR3 coding sequence is TGTGCCAGCAGCTTCGGGACCGGGGAGCTGTTTTTT.

The chain is built from TRBV11-3 and TRBJ1-1, with unresolved D. The V end lost 5 bases, the J end lost 1 base, and 5 bases lay between the germline ends. This CDR3 contains 12 residues. The germline V gene encodes CDR1 SGHNT and CDR2 YENEEA. The CDR3 DNA reads as TGTGCCAGCAGCGAGGGGAACACTGAAGCTTTCTTT. Translation: CASSEGNTEAFF.

This clone has only one observation. The chain uses TRBV27 and TRBJ2-3; 13 bases are a match to TRBD2. Germline trimming cut 3 bases from V and 6 bases from J; bases unmatched to any gene: 6. CDR1 is MNHEY, CDR2 SMNVEV, per germline (reference sequence). The CDR3 sequence is 16 residues long. The CDR3: CASSFYGLAGDDTQYF. The CDR3 DNA follows: TGTGCCAGCAGTTTCTACGGACTAGCGGGAGATGATACGCAGTATTTT.

CDR3 sequence: CASSFSGSFYEQYF. The CDR3 DNA reads TGTGCCAGCAGTTTTAGCGGGAGTTTTTACGAGCAGTACTTC. The chain couples TRBV27 to TRBJ2-7; 9 bases match TRBD2. Germline CDR1 reads MNHEY; CDR2 reads SMNVEV (reference sequence). The CDR3 sequence is 14 residues long. V was pared by 3 bases and J by 4 bases, with 4 bases of the junction left unmatched.

V and J are TRBV29-1 and TRBJ1-2, with TRBD1 identical over 7 bases. Germline CDR1 SQVTM, CDR2 ANQGSEA. V shed 6 bases, J shed 6 bases, and the junction held 7 bases outside the gene matches. The CDR3 has 12 residues. The CDR3 coding sequence is TGCAGCGTGAGAGACAGGGAGGATGGCTACACCTTC. Residues: CSVRDREDGYTF.

The chain employs TRBV19 and TRBJ1-1, with a possible D match to TRBD1 (6 bases). Germline V gene lookup returns CDR1 LNHDA and CDR2 SQIVND (reference sequence). The CDR3 length is 13 residues. Trimming took 11 bases from V and 1 from J, leaving 14 bases between them. The CDR3, as DNA: TGTGCCGCCGGGTACAGGGAGAACACTGAAGCTTTCTTT. Protein: CAAGYRENTEAFF.

V and J are TRBV5-1 and TRBJ1-2; D is unresolved. The CDR3 extends over 16 amino acids. Deletions cut 3 bases from V and 7 bases from J, with 22 bases between. Germline V gene sequence: CDR1 SGHRS, CDR2 YFSETQ. In nucleotides, the CDR3 is TGCGCCAGCAGCTCGAATTCGGCCGGCGCGGGTCGTGGCTACACCTTC. Its translation is CASSSNSAGAGRGYTF.

This chain joins TRBV4-2 and TRBJ2-3, with D perhaps TRBD2 (6 bases). Per the germline V gene, CDR1 is LGHNA and CDR2 is YNFKEQ. The CDR3 runs to 15 residues. The V gene lost 0 bases and the J gene lost 2 bases, with 9 bases spanning the gap. CDR3 amino acids: CASSQERGFTDTQYF. Written as DNA, the CDR3 is TGTGCCAGCAGCCAAGAACGGGGGTTCACAGATACGCAGTATTTT.